This TCR beta chain was sequenced during a study of T cell responses to AZD1222 COVID-19 vaccine. Between the trimmed V and J ends, which lost 1 base and 1 base, there was a span of 13 bases. The CDR3 contains 16 residues. Germline V gene data show CDR1 as MGHRA and CDR2 as YSYEKL. Method: immunoSEQ multiplex PCR; TCRdb's copy keeps in-frame clones and lacks some. This sample yields 140,000 to 150,000 clones, of which approximately 90% are seen a single time; 4% to 6% belongs to the top ten. Findings and caveats of the study: Breadth and depth of Spike-specific TCRs rose after two AZD1222 doses. Donors were mostly white British, more females; clonal diversity possibly underestimated.

As for this clone: Its antigen is not known.

The source of this sequence is an adult in good health. The material was peripheral blood, obtained on day 0 of AZD1222 vaccination. V is TRBV4-1 and J is TRBJ1-1; D is possibly TRBD1 (5 bases). The CDR3 loop reads CASSQVSGTGNTEAFF. In nucleotides, the CDR3 is TGCGCCAGCAGCCAAGTGAGTGGGACGGGGAACACTGAAGCTTTCTTT.